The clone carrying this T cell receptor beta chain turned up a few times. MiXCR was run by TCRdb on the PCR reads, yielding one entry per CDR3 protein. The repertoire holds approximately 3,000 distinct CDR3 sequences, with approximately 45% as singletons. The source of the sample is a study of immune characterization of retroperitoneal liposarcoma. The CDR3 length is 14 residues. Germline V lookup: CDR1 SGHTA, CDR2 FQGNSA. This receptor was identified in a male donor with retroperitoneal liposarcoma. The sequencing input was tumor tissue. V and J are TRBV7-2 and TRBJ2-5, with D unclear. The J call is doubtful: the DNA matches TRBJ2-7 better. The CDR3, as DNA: TGTGCCAGCAGCACCTCCGGTCCCCCCTACGAGCAGTACTTC. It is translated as CASSTSGPPYEQYF.